What follows are 18 T cell receptor beta chains derived from one specimen sequenced in a study of regulatory T cells in long-lasting Graves disease (dated by TCRdb to the early 2020s). Library preparation employed multiplex PCR. Sequenced using an Illumina HiSeq 4000. iRepertoire HTBI primers and Arm-PCR amplification of CDR3 regions were used to construct TCR beta libraries. Through fastp at Q25 and MiXCR, TCRdb rebuilt clones from the public reads, retaining in-frame beta chains. Rows merge per CDR3 protein into single entries with the most common DNA and genes. The sample profile shows about 530,000 distinct CDR3 sequences; about 16% of them were found once. More than 20% of the sample belongs to the ten largest clones. The sample's time point label is to be understood as: newly diagnosed GD, antithyroid drugs for less than 3 months. For both TCR sequencing and RNA sequencing, RNA was extracted from PBMCs in TRIzol.

The same data also contributed to another study, on T cells in Graves' hyperthyroidism and ophthalmopathy.

The input for sequencing was peripheral blood mononuclear cells (PBMCs), taken at new diagnosis, from a patient treated with antithyroid drugs. These receptor sequences come from a middle-aged woman with Graves disease. Donor details come from another sample of the same person, matched by shared clones.

Concerning this clonotype itself: The junction departs from the called germline gene at one end, perhaps through a read error. The CDR3: CASSAPGQLERFF. CDR3 in DNA: TGTGCCAGCAGCGCGCCGGGACAGCTTGAGCGGTTCTTC. This chain joins TRBV7-9 and TRBJ2-1; 7 bases are a match to TRBD1. Germline V gene sequence: CDR1 SEHNR, CDR2 FQNEAQ (reference sequence). The CDR3 length is 13 residues.

This clonotype was seen only once. This chain joins TRBV12-3 or TRBV12-4 and TRBJ2-1, with 12 nucleotides matching TRBD1. The CDR3 contains 18 residues. V dropped 5 bases and J dropped 6; count of bases not matched to a gene: 14. CDR3 amino acids: CASSPGTGGIGFGNEQFF. The CDR3 DNA reads as TGTGCCAGCAGTCCCGGGACAGGGGGCATCGGCTTTGGCAATGAGCAGTTCTTC.

The sample holds a few counts of this clonotype. The chain combines TRBV30 with TRBJ2-1; 9 bases are a match to TRBD1. Trimming took 1 base from V and 8 from J; bases not matched to a gene: 6. CDR3 length: 14 residues. Per the germline V gene, CDR1 is GTSNPN and CDR2 is SVGIG (reference sequence). The CDR3 protein is CAWSAGTGSYEQFF. In DNA form, the CDR3 reads TGTGCCTGGAGTGCGGGGACAGGGTCGTATGAGCAGTTCTTC.

This clonotype was seen more than once but under ten times. The V call is TRBV19, the J call TRBJ1-5, with a weak D call TRBD1 (6 bases). This CDR3 region has 14 residues. V was cut by 1 base and J by 6 bases, with 10 bases left in between. Per germline, CDR1 LNHDA and CDR2 SQIVND (reference sequence). The CDR3 bases are TGTGCCAGTAGTATAGGTGGGGGGCTTCAGCCCCAGCATTTT. It translates to CASSIGGGLQPQHF.

This clonotype was detected ten times or more. This chain joins TRBV6-1 and TRBJ2-7; 11 bases are shared with TRBD1. There are 15 residues in the CDR3. Losses at the gene ends were 5 bases for V and 3 bases for J; bases not matched to a gene: 6. Germline-derived CDR1 and CDR2 are MNHNS and SASEGT. The CDR3 DNA sequence: TGTGCCAGCAGTCCAACCGGGACAGGGGGCTACGAGCAGTACTTC. Amino acid sequence: CASSPTGTGGYEQYF.

This clonotype turned up a few times. This chain uses TRBV18 with TRBJ1-1, with D unresolved. Germline V gene lookup returns CDR1 KGHSH and CDR2 LQKENI. The CDR3 spans 14 residues. V dropped 3 bases and J dropped 1 base, with 9 bases sitting between them. The CDR3 reads CASSPWDQNTEAFF. CDR3 coding DNA: TGTGCCAGCTCACCGTGGGATCAGAACACTGAAGCTTTCTTT.

As to this clonotype: One base away lies a much larger clone, so this may be a sequencing read error. The CDR3 bases are TGTGCCAGCAGCTTAGCTGGGGGTTTTACAGATACGCAGCATTTT. Amino acids: CASSLAGGFTDTQHF. The chain has TRBV7-8 and TRBJ2-3, with a weak D call TRBD1 (5 bases). The DNA end favors TRBJ1-5, so the J call may be wrong. The length of the CDR3 is 15 residues. CDR1 SGHVS and CDR2 FQNEAQ come from the germline V gene.

This clonotype has ten or more counts. This rearrangement joins TRBV6-2 or TRBV6-3 to TRBJ1-1; D gene ambiguous. The CDR3 consists of 13 residues. V was pared by 0 bases and J by 9 bases, with 11 bases between. In germline, CDR1 is MNHEY, CDR2 SVGEGT. CDR3 sequence (DNA): TGTGCCAGCAGTTACTCGGGAAGTTCTAAAGCTTTCTTT. As protein: CASSYSGSSKAFF.

Concerning this clonotype: Mismatch with germline at one junction end may stem from a read error. The chain couples TRBV28 to TRBJ1-1, with TRBD1 identical over 8 bases. CDR3 length equals 14 residues. Germline assignment: CDR1 MDHEN and CDR2 SYDVKM. CDR3 nucleotide sequence: TGTGCCGGCAGTGCAACAGGGGGGGGGACTGAAGCTTTCTTT. Encoded protein: CAGSATGGGTEAFF.

This clonotype was counted at least ten times. The chain is built from TRBV4-1 and TRBJ1-4, with D unclear. The germline gives CDR1 MGHRA, CDR2 YSYEKL. The germline V and J ends were trimmed by 3 bases and 8 bases, with 13 bases remaining between them. The CDR3 runs 14 residues. CDR3 protein: CASSHFRDREKLFF. In nucleotides, the CDR3 is TGCGCCAGCAGCCACTTCCGGGATCGAGAAAAACTGTTTTTT.

This clonotype was seen many times. V gene TRBV6-1 combines with J gene TRBJ2-3, with no clear D. Germline V gene sequence: CDR1 MNHNS, CDR2 SASEGT. The V end lost 7 bases, the J end lost 0 bases, and 5 bases lay between the germline ends. CDR3 size: 12 residues. The CDR3 DNA is TGTGCCAGCAAGGGTAGCACAGATACGCAGTATTTT. This codes for CASKGSTDTQYF.

This clonotype was recorded a few times. At one end, the junction sequence differs from germline, possibly due to a read error. This chain joins TRBV11-2 and TRBJ2-2; 7 bases line up with TRBD1. The germline V gene encodes CDR1 SGHAT and CDR2 FQNNGV. This CDR3 is built from 16 residues. CDR3 loop: CASSLTGAGVTGELSF. CDR3 nucleotide sequence: TGTGCCAGCAGCTTAACAGGGGCCGGTGTCACCGGGGAGCTGTCTTTT.

At least ten counts were recorded for this clonotype. CDR3 protein: CASSGTGGHQPQHF. CDR3 sequence (DNA): TGTGCCAGCAGTGGGACAGGGGGCCATCAGCCCCAGCATTTT. V usage is TRBV2 and J usage is TRBJ1-5, with 11 positions matching TRBD1. The CDR3 is 14 residues long. Per the germline V gene, CDR1 is SNHLY and CDR2 is FYNNEI. J was trimmed by 5 bases and V by 4 bases; bases with no gene match: 1.

This clonotype was picked up many times. This chain joins TRBV11-1 and TRBJ1-1; unclear D gene. Germline CDR1 SGHAT, CDR2 FQDESV (reference sequence). V was cut by 1 base and J by 11 bases, with 14 bases left in between. CDR3 length equals 13 residues. CDR3 amino acids: CASSLEVGGRAFF. CDR3 nucleotide sequence: TGTGCCAGCAGCTTAGAGGTTGGAGGCCGGGCTTTCTTT. Variable domain in full (rest from reference TRBV11-1 and TRBJ1-1): EAEVAQSPRYKITEKSQAVAFWCDPISGHATLYWYRQILGQGPELLVQFQDESVVDDSQLPKDRFSAERLKGVDSTLKIQPAELGDSAMYLCASSLEVGGRAFFGQGTRLTVV.

This clonotype was picked up many times. CDR3 sequence reads: CASSDPRGTGDQQFF. The CDR3 nucleotides are TGTGCCAGCAGTGACCCCCGGGGGACTGGGGACCAGCAGTTCTTC. The chain has TRBV25-1 and TRBJ2-1; D may be TRBD2 (6 bases). The CDR3 loop spans 15 amino acids. V was clipped by 3 bases and J by 11 bases, with 20 bases between them. Germline V gene lookup returns CDR1 MGHDK and CDR2 SYGVNS. The variable domain in full, with the rest retrieved from reference TRBV25-1 and TRBJ2-1, is EADIYQTPRYLVIGTGKKITLECSQTMGHDKMYWYQQDPGMELHLIHYSYGVNSTEKGDLSSESTVSRIRTEHFPLTLESARPSHTSQYLCASSDPRGTGDQQFFGPGTRLTVL.

This chain connects TRBV12-3 or TRBV12-4 to TRBJ1-5, with D maybe TRBD1 (5 bases). The V gene lost 6 bases and the J gene lost 5 bases, with 14 bases spanning the gap. This CDR3 spans 14 amino acids. For the CDR3, the DNA is TGTGCCAGCAGCCCGGAACGGGGGGATCAGCCCCAGCATTTT. Amino acid sequence: CASSPERGDQPQHF.

This clonotype was seen many times. The chain employs TRBV7-9 and TRBJ1-1; no definite D call. Trimming took 3 bases from V and 0 from J, leaving 14 bases between them. Per germline, CDR1 SEHNR and CDR2 FQNEAQ (reference sequence). CDR3 length equals 16 residues. CDR3 DNA sequence: TGTGCCAGCAGCTTTCCCGTGGACGGCATGAACACTGAAGCTTTCTTT. Amino acids: CASSFPVDGMNTEAFF.

This clonotype has a handful of counts. J is TRBJ1-4 and V is TRBV25-1, with 9 positions matching TRBD1. Germline CDR1 and CDR2: MGHDK and SYGVNS. The trim removed 10 bases at V and 6 bases at J, leaving 12 bases unmatched. The CDR3 is made up of 15 amino acids. CDR3 DNA: TGTGCCACTCAGAATACAGGGGGCGCAGATGAAAAACTGTTTTTT. It is translated as CATQNTGGADEKLFF.